One sample yielded the 3 T cell receptor beta chains listed below, sequenced in a study of neurological immune-mediated disorders. MiXCR, applied by TCRdb to the 5' RACE reads, yields one record per CDR3 protein. The table has around 79,000 distinct CDR3 sequences, 13% to 15% seen once. The source material was PBMCs. Every receptor here comes from a woman in her fifties or sixties in good health.

This chain links TRBV7-8 with TRBJ2-3; D is ambiguous. In germline, CDR1 is SGHVS, CDR2 FQNEAQ. V lost 2 bases and J 6 bases, leaving 15 bases between the germline ends. The CDR3 spans 15 residues. The CDR3 region has the DNA TGTGCCAGCAGCTTATATAGCCAACTATGGGATACGCAGTATTTT. This translates into CASSLYSQLWDTQYF.

This clonotype was observed many times. The rearrangement joins TRBV5-1 to TRBJ2-3; no firm D call. CDR1 and CDR2 (germline): SGHRS, YFSETQ. The CDR3 is 14 amino acids. Trimming removed 3 bases at V and 6 bases at J, with 14 bases between. For the CDR3, the DNA is TGCGCCAGCAGCTCACTCTCCGCGGAGGATACGCAGTATTTT. Protein sequence: CASSSLSAEDTQYF.

This clonotype showed up many times. This chain connects TRBV20-1 to TRBJ2-3, with 8 bases lining up with TRBD1. The length of the CDR3 is 13 residues. Per the germline V gene, CDR1 is DFQATT and CDR2 is SNEGSKA (reference sequence). J was trimmed by 3 bases and V by 6 bases; bases with no gene match: 5. CDR3: CSARTGFTDTQYF. In nucleotides, the CDR3 is TGCAGTGCCCGGACAGGGTTTACAGATACGCAGTATTTT.